This entry lists 32 T cell receptor beta chains sequenced from one sample in a study of tumor-infiltrating lymphocytes in primary liver carcinoma. Starting material for RNA and DNA co-extraction consisted of about 17-31 mg of unsorted bulk tissue. With around 490 ng total RNA as template and a constant-region primer, TCR beta cDNA was made. Slightly modified ARM-PCR served as the procedure for the TCR beta libraries. These libraries came from three rounds of nested multiplex PCR. Amplification in the first two PCR rounds was performed using TRBV1-TRBV30 forward primers and a C-beta reverse primer for approximately 10 cycles each. MiXCR was run by TCRdb on the multiplex PCR reads, yielding one entry per CDR3 protein. The sample includes roughly 57,000 distinct CDR3 sequences, less than 75% of them seen just once. The sample consisted of liver tumor tissue from sampling region 2. This sample's subset: tumor region T2, inferior pole. The receptors stem from a middle-aged man with primary liver carcinoma and hepatitis B virus infection.

The chain recombines TRBV6-5 with TRBJ2-3, with D tentatively TRBD1 or TRBD2 (5 bases each). Germline assignment: CDR1 MNHEY and CDR2 SVGAGI. Trimming took off 6 bases at V and 7 bases at J, with 23 bases between the two ends. The CDR3 runs 16 residues. This CDR3 is CASRTGGDGVYHTQYF. CDR3 coding DNA: TGTGCCAGCAGAACGGGTGGGGACGGAGTCTATCATACGCAGTATTTT.

Concerning this clonotype: Compared with germline, one end of the junction differs, possibly owing to a read error. This chain uses TRBV9 with TRBJ2-7; D perhaps matches TRBD1 (6 bases). The CDR3 length is 14 residues. Per the germline V gene, CDR1 is SGDLS and CDR2 is YYNGEE. The CDR3 is CASSSGTRDYEHYF. The CDR3 DNA reads as TGTGCCAGCAGCTCCGGGACACGTGATTACGAGCACTACTTC.

This clonotype was counted between two and nine times. This may come from a read error, since a much larger clone is one base off. This chain uses TRBV11-1 with TRBJ2-7, with D hard to call. CDR1 is SGHAT and CDR2 is FQDESV in the germline V gene (reference sequence). The CDR3 sequence is 12 residues long. The CDR3 protein is CANSWNSYEQYF. DNA of the CDR3: TGTGCCAACAGCTGGAACTCCTACGAGCAGTACTTC.

With respect to this clonotype: Likely a read error: the CDR3 ends without its conserved phenylalanine or tryptophan. The chain is built from TRBV10-3 and TRBJ1-2; TRBD1 agrees at 8 bases. CDR3 size: 12 residues. The V gene's germline CDR1 is ENHRY and CDR2 SYGVKD. V shed 10 bases and J 9 bases; nucleotides not matched to a gene: 10. CDR3 protein: CATGTGERRYTS. The CDR3 bases are TGTGCCACCGGGACAGGCGAAAGGCGCTACACCTCC.

In the case of this clonotype: The germline gene is not matched at one end of the junction; a read error may be the cause. CDR3 sequence reads: CAGSQEEGDYGYTF. In DNA, the CDR3 is TGCGCCGGCAGCCAAGAAGAGGGCGATTATGGCTACACCTTC. V is TRBV4-1 and J is TRBJ1-2; D remains unclear. Germline-derived CDR1 and CDR2 are MGHRA and YSYEKL. The CDR3 covers 14 residues.

V and J are TRBV4-2 and TRBJ2-3; D might be TRBD1 or TRBD2, each matching 5 bases. Germline loops: CDR1 LGHNA, CDR2 YNFKEQ. The V end lost 3 bases, the J end lost 5 bases, and 24 bases lay between the germline ends. The CDR3 runs 18 residues. This CDR3 reads CASSHDLALAGKLDTQYF. CDR3 nucleotide sequence: TGTGCCAGCAGCCATGATCTGGCGCTAGCAGGGAAACTAGATACGCAGTATTTT.

Notes on this clonotype: One base away lies a much larger clone, so this may be a sequencing read error. The V and J genes are TRBV5-1 and TRBJ1-2; TRBD1 is a possible D gene (5 bases). This CDR3 has 13 amino acids. Germline V CDR1 and CDR2: SGHRS, YFSETQ. The CDR3 loop is CASSPGPNYGFTF. The CDR3 DNA reads TGCGCCAGCAGCCCAGGGCCTAACTATGGCTTCACCTTC.

V gene TRBV12-3 or TRBV12-4 combines with J gene TRBJ1-6; D remains unclear. Trimming removed 7 bases from V and 10 bases from J, with 8 bases in between. The CDR3 spans 11 residues. The CDR3 DNA reads TGTGCCAGCACTTCGTCATCACCCCTCCACTTT. This sequence encodes CASTSSSPLHF.

The rearrangement links TRBV5-1 to TRBJ2-2, with a possible D match to TRBD2 (6 bases). The CDR3 has 15 amino acids. Looked up from germline, CDR1 is SGHRS and CDR2 is YFSETQ. V was cut by 1 base and J by 10 bases, with 17 bases left in between. Here the CDR3 DNA reads TGCGCCAGCAGCTTGACTAGCAGTGGTAGAGTGGAGCTGTTTTTT. The encoded protein is CASSLTSSGRVELFF.

This clonotype was seen a single time. This chain links TRBV6-6 with TRBJ2-3, with a tentative D call TRBD2 (7 bases). Germline V lookup: CDR1 MNHNY, CDR2 SVGAGI (reference sequence). The CDR3 is 17 residues long. The DNA of the CDR3 is TGTGAAAGCAGCCCCGAGGGGGGGGCGATAGGCACAGATACGCAGTATTTT. Protein sequence: CESSPEGGAIGTDTQYF.

With respect to this clonotype: The CDR3 does not close with the conserved phenylalanine or tryptophan, likely indicating a read error. The chain combines TRBV11-2 with TRBJ2-5; 8 bases map to TRBD1. This CDR3 is built from 16 residues. The germline CDR1 and CDR2 sequences are SGHAT and FQNNGV. The CDR3, as DNA: TGTGCCAACAGCTTAACGGCAGGGGGCTCGGGGGAGACCCAGTACTTA. Residues: CANSLTAGGSGETQYL.

Note on this clonotype: One junction end disagrees with the germline gene, perhaps due to a read error. V gene TRBV6-2 or TRBV6-3 combines with J gene TRBJ1-1; D ambiguous. CDR1 and CDR2 (germline): MNHEY, SVGEGT. This CDR3 spans 14 amino acids. The CDR3 DNA reads as TGTGACAACAGTTACCCAGAGCTGAACACTGAGGCTTTCTTT. This sequence encodes CDNSYPELNTEAFF.

The rearrangement uses TRBV12-3 or TRBV12-4 and TRBJ1-5; D is unclear. This CDR3 spans 13 amino acids. The V gene lost 7 bases and the J gene lost 5 bases, with 12 bases spanning the gap. The CDR3 is CASIDYTDQPQHF. The CDR3, as DNA: TGTGCCAGCATCGATTACACGGATCAGCCCCAGCATTTT.

This clonotype was recorded only once. Because the CDR3 is missing its conserved closing phenylalanine or tryptophan, this is likely a read error. The rearrangement links TRBV11-2 to TRBJ2-3; perhaps D is TRBD1 or TRBD2 (5 bases each). V lost 3 bases and J lost 0, with 7 bases in between. Looked up from germline, CDR1 is SGHAT and CDR2 is FQNNGV. The CDR3 length is 14 residues. The CDR3 bases are TGTGCCAGCAGCTTTCGGGACAGCACAGATACGCAGTATTAT. Its protein product is CASSFRDSTDTQYY.

The chain links TRBV5-1 to TRBJ2-7; perhaps TRBD1 as D (5 bases). This CDR3 is built from 13 residues. V lost 6 bases and J lost 2, with 12 bases in between. In germline, CDR1 is SGHRS, CDR2 YFSETQ. The CDR3: CASMSDRTYEQYF. The CDR3 DNA is TGCGCCAGCATGTCCGACAGAACCTACGAGCAGTACTTC.

V gene TRBV5-5 combines with J gene TRBJ2-4; D gene ambiguous. Trimming removed 4 bases at V and 3 bases at J, with 14 bases between. The germline V gene has CDR1 SGHKS and CDR2 YYEKEE (reference sequence). The length of the CDR3 is 15 residues. In DNA, the CDR3 is TGTGCCAGCAGCGAAGGGTCCTCGGGCAAAAACATTCAGTACTTC. It codes for CASSEGSSGKNIQYF.

This clonotype occurred once. V usage is TRBV29-1 and J usage is TRBJ2-1, with TRBD1 matching over 8 bases. There are 14 residues in the CDR3. The germline CDR1 and CDR2 sequences are SQVTM and ANQGSEA. Germline trimming cut 8 bases from V and 6 bases from J; bases unmatched to any gene: 12. CDR3 sequence reads: CSIDVTGVSNEQFF. The CDR3 DNA sequence: TGCAGCATCGACGTGACAGGGGTGAGCAATGAGCAGTTCTTC.

This clonotype occurred a few times. A read error may produce the germline difference seen at one junction end. The chain employs TRBV11-1 and TRBJ2-1; weak D call: TRBD1 (5 bases). Germline V gives CDR1 SGHAT, CDR2 FQDESV (reference sequence). The CDR3 runs 14 residues. CDR3 residues: CTSSLGVSNNEQFF. DNA of the CDR3: TGTACCAGCAGCTTAGGGGTCAGCAACAATGAGCAGTTCTTC.

In regard to this clonotype: A read error may produce the germline difference seen at one junction end. The chain employs TRBV19 and TRBJ2-7, with 7 bases aligning to TRBD1. In germline, CDR1 is LNHDA, CDR2 SQIVND (reference sequence). CDR3 length: 14 amino acids. The CDR3 DNA is TGTGCCAGTTCTAGGACCGGGACAGACTACGGGCAGTACTTC. Protein product: CASSRTGTDYGQYF.

The chain joins TRBV6-1 to TRBJ2-1, with 12 bases matching TRBD2. CDR3 length equals 15 residues. The V and J ends lost 6 bases and 5 bases, in that order; junction bases with no gene match: 5. Germline CDR1 and CDR2: MNHNS and SASEGT. The DNA of the CDR3 is TGTGCCAGCAGAGGACGACTAGCGGGGGACAATGAGCAGTTCTTC. Encoded protein: CASRGRLAGDNEQFF.

Worth noting for this clonotype: One end of the junction does not line up with germline, which may come from a read error. The V and J genes are TRBV6-5 and TRBJ1-4, with unresolved D. Germline V gives CDR1 MNHEY, CDR2 SVGAGI. The CDR3 has 14 amino acids. The CDR3 DNA reads TGTGCCAGCGGTTCGGTCTCAACTAATGAAAGACTGTTTTTT. It specifies CASGSVSTNERLFF.

This clonotype came up many times. Here the CDR3 reads CASSVGDEQYF. CDR3 DNA: TGTGCCAGCAGCGTCGGGGACGAGCAGTACTTC. The chain employs TRBV6-6 and TRBJ2-7; D perhaps matches TRBD2 (5 bases). V gave up 6 bases and J gave up 5 bases, with 8 bases separating them. Germline V gene lookup returns CDR1 MNHNY and CDR2 SVGAGI (reference sequence). The CDR3 has 11 residues.

A note on this clonotype: Given the absence of the conserved phenylalanine or tryptophan at the CDR3 end, a read error is likely. No DNA is shown, since the ends of the CDR3 on it are uncertain; the CDR3 is the one TCRdb lists. This rearrangement joins TRBV4-1 to TRBJ2-7. The CDR3 adds up to 15 amino acids, both ends counted. Germline V gene lookup returns CDR1 MGHRA and CDR2 YSYEKL. CDR3 sequence reads: CASSHAGSTSYEQNL.

About this clonotype itself: One end of the junction varies from germline; a read error may be responsible. The genes are TRBV11-2 and TRBJ1-4; D unclear. Germline assignment: CDR1 SGHAT and CDR2 FQNNGV. This CDR3 has 16 amino acids. The CDR3 is CASNMTPGGTNEKLFF. The CDR3 coding sequence is TGTGCTAGCAACATGACTCCAGGAGGAACAAATGAGAAACTGTTTTTT.

This chain uses TRBV5-4 with TRBJ2-1; D unresolved. The CDR3 loop spans 13 amino acids. Germline CDR1 is SGHNT and CDR2 is YYREEE (reference sequence). With 4 bases removed from V and 0 bases from J, the gap between germline ends came to 5 bases. The CDR3: CASSPGSYNEQFF. The CDR3 nucleotides are TGTGCCAGCAGCCCGGGCTCCTACAATGAGCAGTTCTTC.

Concerning this clonotype: This sequence may be a read error, since a much larger clone differs from it by one base. This chain joins TRBV28 and TRBJ2-5, with 8 positions matching TRBD2. Trimming removed 5 bases from V and 10 bases from J; junction bases left unmatched: 12. Germline V lookup: CDR1 MDHEN, CDR2 SYDVKM. The CDR3 is 14 amino acids. CDR3 coding DNA: TGTGCCAGCAGTCACCTCATAGCGGGAACGAGCCAGTACTTC. It specifies CASSHLIAGTSQYF.

On this clonotype: Its ends do not fully match the called genes, so a read error is possible. The rearrangement uses TRBV5-5 and TRBJ2-7; no firm D call. CDR3 size: 14 residues. CDR1 and CDR2 (germline): SGHKS, YYEKEE (reference sequence). The CDR3 nucleotides are TGTGCCAGCAGCTTGGAAGGGAACCCCTACAAACAGTACTTT. Translating it yields CASSLEGNPYKQYF.

Details on this clonotype: Sequence at one end of the junction differs from germline and may be a read error. CDR3 loop: CACRRSINEQLF. For the CDR3, the DNA is TGTGCCTGCAGGCGATCGATCAATGAGCAGTTATTC. The genes are TRBV6-1 and TRBJ2-1, with no clear D. This CDR3 contains 12 residues. Germline V lookup: CDR1 MNHNS, CDR2 SASEGT.

The V call is TRBV4-2, the J call TRBJ2-3; TRBD2 aligns across 7 bases. Per germline, CDR1 LGHNA and CDR2 YNFKEQ. CDR3 length: 15 amino acids. V was pared by 7 bases and J by 4 bases, with 11 bases of the junction left unmatched. The CDR3 DNA reads as TGTGCCAGCAATCAAGACATTGCGGGGGCAGATACGCAGTATTTT. This encodes CASNQDIAGADTQYF.

This chain links TRBV14 with TRBJ2-1, with D possibly TRBD1 on 6 matching bases. The germline CDR1 and CDR2 sequences are SGHDN and FVKESK. This CDR3 is 17 amino acids long. V was clipped by 1 base and J by 2 bases, with 15 bases between them. The CDR3 sequence is CASSQGYQTGTYNEQFF. CDR3 bases: TGTGCCAGCAGCCAAGGATACCAGACAGGAACCTACAATGAGCAGTTCTTC.

To note about this clonotype: A much more abundant neighbour one base away suggests this may be a read error. The chain recombines TRBV6-6 with TRBJ2-1; 12 nucleotides line up with TRBD2. From germline, CDR1 is MNHNY and CDR2 SVGAGI (reference sequence). This CDR3 comprises 19 residues. This CDR3 is CASSYSLAGGSSSYNEKFF. In DNA form, the CDR3 reads TGTGCCAGCAGTTACTCACTAGCGGGAGGATCGAGCTCCTACAATGAGAAGTTCTTC.

On this clonotype: At one end the junction does not follow the germline gene, possibly because of a read error. The gene calls are TRBV4-1 and TRBJ1-2; D is unresolved. CDR1 and CDR2 (germline): MGHRA, YSYEKL. The CDR3 runs to 15 residues. The CDR3 DNA follows: TGCGCCAGCAACCAAGAAGGCCGTCTTAACTATGGCTATACCTTC. The encoded protein is CASNQEGRLNYGYTF.